In this sample, the clone carrying this TCR beta chain turned up a few times. Antigen specificity is unknown. A read error is possible here, since a much larger clone lies one base away. It was with a sample-barcoded 5' primer and a J-beta primer mix that a second PCR of roughly 7 to 12 cycles was run. In TCRdb, the 5' RACE reads were re-called with MiXCR into one record per CDR3 protein. The table includes approximately 2,000,000 distinct CDR3 sequences, about 39% detected once. The data originate from a study of blood T cells in healthy people across ages. Broader study findings: In long-lived donors, naive CD4+ cell counts and diversity exceeded those of aged donors.

Per the germline V gene, CDR1 is DFQATT and CDR2 is SNEGSKA (reference sequence). The CDR3 is 15 amino acids. V was cut by 3 bases and J by 3 bases, with 18 bases left in between. The people who gave samples were healthy Caucasians from Russia, aged roughly 6 to 100. The chain carries TRBV20-1 and TRBJ2-7; TRBD1 or TRBD2 may be the D gene (6 bases each). Sequenced input: blood. The clonotype was recovered from a human donor in good health. CDR3 DNA sequence: TGCAGTGCTAGCGACGGGGGCTCTAGCTGCTACGAGCAGTACTTC. It is translated as CSASDGGSSCYEQYF.